Below, 11 T cell receptor beta chains from the same sample are listed, as sequenced in a study of CD8+ T cells in alopecia areata. Treatment given: oral pan-JAK inhibitor, 5-10 mg twice daily. Sequencing templates came from extracted RNA that was reverse transcribed into cDNA. Using immunoSEQ multiplex PCR, the repertoire was profiled, and TCRdb retains in-frame clones only, with some absent. The sample consists of approximately 220,000 clones, 30% to 40% of them appearing once. Material: CD4+ T cells sorted from blood, obtained between weeks 30 and 35, from a patient treated with tofacitinib. The receptors here all came from a human donor with alopecia areata.

Notes on this clone: The sample has other DNA sequences that encode this CDR3 too. V is TRBV18 and J is TRBJ1-1; no clear D gene. Trimming stripped 3 bases from V and 0 bases from J, with 5 bases between. The CDR3 consists of 13 residues. Germline-derived CDR1 and CDR2 are KGHSH and LQKENI. The CDR3: CASSPALNTEAFF. In DNA, the CDR3 is TGTGCCAGCTCACCGGCGCTGAACACTGAAGCTTTCTTT.

J is TRBJ2-1 and V is TRBV29-1; 7 nucleotides match TRBD1. The germline V gene has CDR1 SQVTM and CDR2 ANQGSEA. The trim removed 3 bases at V and 4 bases at J, leaving 9 bases unmatched. The CDR3 is 15 residues long. The CDR3 DNA follows: TGCAGCGTTGAGGGTGACAGGGTTCCGTACAATGAGCAGTTCTTC. Protein: CSVEGDRVPYNEQFF.

The chain couples TRBV9 to TRBJ2-7; D might be TRBD1 (5 bases). From germline, CDR1 is SGDLS and CDR2 YYNGEE. CDR3 size: 15 residues. V was pared by 7 bases and J by 0 bases, with 17 bases between. Here the CDR3 DNA reads TGTGCCAGCTCTCGCCAGGGTAGAAACTCCTACGAGCAGTACTTC. As protein: CASSRQGRNSYEQYF.

The rearrangement joins TRBV1 to TRBJ2-6; whether TRBD1, the table's D call, matches the DNA was not checked. TRBV1 is flagged as a pseudogene. CDR3 length equals 18 residues. As DNA, the CDR3 is TGCACCAGCAGGTCACCTTGTTTGTGCACAAGTCGGGCCAACGTCCTGACTTTC. Encoded protein: CTSRSPCLCTSRANVLTF.

V usage is TRBV5-6 and J usage is TRBJ1-1; a weak D match, TRBD1 (5 bases). Germline CDR1 is SGHDT and CDR2 is YYEEEE. Trimming took 4 bases from V and 9 from J, leaving 13 bases between them. This CDR3 contains 12 residues. Here the CDR3 DNA reads TGTGCCAGCAGCCCTCGGGGGGGTAAAGCTTTCTTT. This sequence encodes CASSPRGGKAFF.

This clone was seen a handful of times. The chain uses TRBV5-1 and TRBJ1-3; D remains unclear. V dropped 1 base and J dropped 3 bases, with 14 bases sitting between them. The CDR3 runs 16 residues. Germline CDR1 is SGHRS and CDR2 is YFSETQ. This CDR3 is CASSLYRARHGNTIYF. The CDR3 DNA reads TGCGCCAGCAGCTTGTATAGGGCGCGTCATGGAAACACCATATATTTT.

V gene TRBV25-1 combines with J gene TRBJ1-3, with unresolved D. The V end lost 6 bases, the J end lost 0 bases, and 3 bases lay between the germline ends. CDR3 length: 12 amino acids. CDR1 and CDR2 from the germline V gene are MGHDK and SYGVNS. The CDR3 coding sequence is TGTGCCAGCAGCTACTCTGGAAACACCATATATTTT. Translated: CASSYSGNTIYF.

The rearrangement links TRBV25-1 to TRBJ1-1, with D possibly TRBD1 on 5 matching bases. Trimming left V 10 bases short and J 6 bases short, with 18 bases between. Germline-derived CDR1 and CDR2 are MGHDK and SYGVNS. The CDR3 consists of 13 residues. The CDR3 sequence: CATKPTGTPEAFF. CDR3 DNA sequence: TGTGCCACCAAACCCACCGGGACCCCTGAAGCTTTCTTT.

The chain couples TRBV7-9 to TRBJ2-7; D possibly corresponds to TRBD1 (6 bases). Germline V CDR1 and CDR2: SEHNR, FQNEAQ (reference sequence). The CDR3 runs to 14 residues. The V and J ends lost 7 bases and 2 bases respectively, with 15 bases between them. CDR3 amino acids: CASTSTAGAYEQYF. The DNA of the CDR3 is TGTGCCAGCACCTCTACGGCAGGGGCCTACGAGCAGTACTTC. Looking up the rest from reference TRBV7-9 and TRBJ2-7 gives the full variable domain: DTGVSQNPRHKITKRGQNVTFRCDPISEHNRLYWYRQTLGQGPEFLTYFQNEAQLEKSRLLSDRFSAERPKGSFSTLEIQRTEQGDSAMYLCASTSTAGAYEQYFGPGTRLTVT.

The chain couples TRBV25-1 to TRBJ2-3; TRBD1 is a possible D gene (5 bases). CDR1 and CDR2 (germline): MGHDK, SYGVNS. V was pared by 2 bases and J by 1 base, with 16 bases between. The CDR3 sequence is 17 residues long. In DNA form, the CDR3 reads TGTGCCAGCAGTGAACCAAAGCAGGGTCGAGGCACAGATACGCAGTATTTT. Translating it yields CASSEPKQGRGTDTQYF.

This clone occurred a few times. The rearrangement joins TRBV9 to TRBJ2-7, with 7 positions matching TRBD1. CDR1 is SGDLS and CDR2 is YYNGEE in the germline V gene. CDR3 size: 15 residues. V shed 2 bases and J 2 bases; nucleotides not matched to a gene: 7. CDR3 residues: CASSVAGTAPYEQYF. The CDR3 DNA follows: TGTGCCAGCAGCGTTGCTGGGACAGCACCCTACGAGCAGTACTTC.